The 30 T cell receptor beta chains presented below share a single source sample, sequenced in a study of CD8 T cells in ankylosing spondylitis. The antigens of these receptors remain unknown. Notes on the study in general: Apparently characteristic of ankylosing spondylitis blood was a TCR beta motif (eight highly homologous variants).

TCRdb independently ran MiXCR on the 5' RACE reads; one entry per CDR3 protein. Of more than 600,000 distinct CDR3 sequences in the sample, roughly 19% are singletons; the top ten hold under 20%. Sample: blood, either unsorted or a sorted T cell fraction (not recorded which). Source of these receptors: a male donor with ankylosing spondylitis.

This clonotype was seen a few times. The chain couples TRBV12-3 or TRBV12-4 to TRBJ2-1; D is possibly TRBD2 (6 bases). Trimming stripped 7 bases from V and 8 bases from J, with 18 bases between. This CDR3 comprises 14 residues. The CDR3 DNA reads as TGTGCCAGCACCTCGGGACTTCCTCTCGATGAGCAGTTCTTC. Translation gives CASTSGLPLDEQFF.

The chain has TRBV3-1 and TRBJ2-7, with unresolved D. This CDR3 spans 14 amino acids. Trimming took 0 bases from V and 0 from J, leaving 6 bases between them. The germline gives CDR1 LGHDT, CDR2 YNNKEL (reference sequence). In nucleotides, the CDR3 is TGTGCCAGCAGCCAAGAGGCCGTCTCCTACGAGCAGTACTTC. Encoded protein: CASSQEAVSYEQYF.

This clonotype was counted a few times. This chain connects TRBV7-7 to TRBJ2-1; no definite D call. Germline values: CDR1 SSHAT, CDR2 FNYEAQ (reference sequence). The ends were cut back, 5 bases at V and 6 bases at J, with 14 bases in the middle. The CDR3 has 14 amino acids. CDR3 in amino acids: CASSETHERNEQFF. Written as DNA, the CDR3 is TGTGCCAGCAGCGAAACACACGAGCGCAATGAGCAGTTCTTC.

V is TRBV18 and J is TRBJ2-5; no clear D gene. The CDR3 sequence is 13 residues long. V shed 6 bases and J shed 4 bases, with 12 bases lying between them. CDR1 is KGHSH, CDR2 LQKENI, per germline. CDR3: CASSPGVGETQYF. The CDR3 DNA sequence: TGTGCCAGCTCCCCAGGTGTTGGAGAGACCCAGTACTTC.

This clonotype has a handful of counts. DNA of the CDR3: TGTGCCAGCAGCCCCCCTCAACCGAGCAGCGAGCAGTACTTC. Translated: CASSPPQPSSEQYF. The gene calls are TRBV7-2 and TRBJ2-7; no reliable D call. V dropped 5 bases and J dropped 6 bases, with 17 bases sitting between them. The CDR3 has 14 amino acids. Germline V gene lookup returns CDR1 SGHTA and CDR2 FQGNSA.

There are a few counts of this clonotype. V is TRBV6-2 or TRBV6-3 and J is TRBJ2-5; D may match TRBD1 or TRBD2 (6 bases each). Looked up from germline, CDR1 is MNHEY and CDR2 is SVGEGT. The length of the CDR3 is 15 residues. V was trimmed by 6 bases and J by 5 bases, leaving 19 bases between them. This CDR3 is CASSPLRGLQETQYF. CDR3 DNA: TGTGCCAGCAGCCCTCTACGGGGGCTGCAGGAGACCCAGTACTTC.

This clonotype came up a few times. The rearrangement joins TRBV27 to TRBJ2-3; D may be TRBD1 or TRBD2 (5 bases each). V was trimmed by 6 bases and J by 6 bases, leaving 31 bases between them. The CDR3 is made up of 19 amino acids. Germline CDR1 MNHEY, CDR2 SMNVEV (reference sequence). Here the CDR3 DNA reads TGTGCCAGCAGAACCTTTCTGGGAGCCCTCTCCCAAGGGGTCGATACGCAGTATTTT. This codes for CASRTFLGALSQGVDTQYF.

Only a few counts were recorded for this clonotype. The DNA of the CDR3 is TGTGCCAGCAGGGGGCCAGACTATGGCTACACCTTC. As protein: CASRGPDYGYTF. The chain uses TRBV4-2 and TRBJ1-2; weak D call: TRBD1 (5 bases). Trimming cost V 6 bases and J 3 bases, with 8 bases left between them. The CDR3 covers 12 residues. Germline assignment: CDR1 LGHNA and CDR2 YNFKEQ.

This clonotype was found a few times. This chain connects TRBV12-3 or TRBV12-4 to TRBJ1-1; a possible D gene is TRBD1 (5 bases). CDR3 length equals 13 residues. V lost 7 bases to trimming and J lost 2 bases, with 11 bases between them. The CDR3 reads CASTTRANTEAFF. The CDR3 DNA reads TGTGCCAGCACCACCAGGGCTAACACTGAAGCTTTCTTT.

This clonotype was counted only a few times. The CDR3 DNA sequence: TGTGCCAGCAGTTACGGGGGTACAGATACGCAGTATTTT. Amino acids: CASSYGGTDTQYF. This chain joins TRBV6-5 and TRBJ2-3; D may correspond to TRBD1 or TRBD2 (5 bases each). V gave up 2 bases and J gave up 3 bases, with 6 bases separating them. The length of the CDR3 is 13 residues. The germline V gene has CDR1 MNHEY and CDR2 SVGAGI.

This clonotype was seen a handful of times. This chain connects TRBV6-1 to TRBJ2-5; 11 nucleotides line up with TRBD2. The CDR3 totals 17 residues. Germline CDR1 is MNHNS and CDR2 is SASEGT. J gave up 2 bases and V 8 bases, and 13 bases lay outside the gene matches. CDR3 sequence: CASSHPGTSGGQETQYF. The CDR3 DNA reads TGTGCCAGCTCTCACCCGGGAACTAGCGGGGGACAAGAGACCCAGTACTTC.

There are a few counts of this clonotype. CDR3 residues: CASTLGDRAYEQYF. CDR3 coding DNA: TGTGCCAGCACCCTCGGGGACAGGGCATACGAGCAGTACTTC. This sequence joins TRBV12-3 or TRBV12-4 and TRBJ2-7, with 9 bases aligning to TRBD1. V was pared by 7 bases and J by 4 bases, with 8 bases of the junction left unmatched. This CDR3 spans 14 amino acids.

This chain connects TRBV6-5 to TRBJ1-6; TRBD1 might be the D (6 bases). There are 15 residues in the CDR3. CDR1 MNHEY and CDR2 SVGAGI come from the germline V gene. Trimming removed 7 bases at V and 10 bases at J, with 20 bases between. CDR3 region: CASTYSEGGISPLHF. For the CDR3, the DNA is TGTGCCAGCACCTACTCCGAGGGGGGAATCTCACCCCTCCACTTT.

This clonotype was picked up a small number of times. J is TRBJ2-7 and V is TRBV5-1; 8 bases align to TRBD2. The CDR3 is 15 amino acids. V lost 0 bases to trimming and J lost 0 bases; unmatched junction nucleotides: 2. Germline lookup yields CDR1 SGHRS and CDR2 YFSETQ. The CDR3 DNA sequence: TGCGCCAGCAGCTTGGAGGGACTAGGCTCCTACGAGCAGTACTTC. Its protein product is CASSLEGLGSYEQYF.

V is TRBV4-1 and J is TRBJ1-6, with D possibly TRBD1 on 5 matching bases. Between the trimmed V and J ends, which lost 3 bases and 5 bases, there was a span of 14 bases. The germline gives CDR1 MGHRA, CDR2 YSYEKL. The CDR3 consists of 16 residues. The CDR3 nucleotides read TGCGCCAGCAGCCAGAGGGGAACAGACAATAATTCACCCCTCCACTTT. This gives the protein CASSQRGTDNNSPLHF.

This chain connects TRBV5-1 to TRBJ2-6; the D gene is possibly TRBD1 (5 bases). CDR3 length equals 17 residues. Germline-derived CDR1 and CDR2 are SGHRS and YFSETQ. V was clipped by 4 bases and J by 3 bases, with 17 bases between them. The CDR3 protein is CASSPRSGRVGANVLTF. CDR3 sequence (DNA): TGCGCCAGCAGCCCTCGGTCGGGCAGGGTTGGGGCCAACGTCCTGACTTTC.

This clonotype appeared a few times. The V gene is TRBV7-9, the J gene TRBJ1-2; D gene ambiguous. Trimming shortened V by 1 base and J by 2 bases, and 11 bases separated the two germline ends. This CDR3 contains 15 residues. Germline CDR1 and CDR2: SEHNR and FQNEAQ (reference sequence). The CDR3 nucleotides read TGTGCCAGCAGCTTAGGTGGCAGCACCAACTATGGCTACACCTTC. Amino acid sequence: CASSLGGSTNYGYTF.

V usage is TRBV3-1 and J usage is TRBJ2-1, with 8 bases matching TRBD2. The length of the CDR3 is 14 residues. Germline V gene data show CDR1 as LGHDT and CDR2 as YNNKEL (reference sequence). The V gene end was trimmed by 7 bases and the J gene end by 5 bases; junction bases not matched to a gene: 7. In DNA, the CDR3 is TGTGCCAGCACCCTGGGGCGGGGGGACAATGAGCAGTTCTTC. Encoded protein: CASTLGRGDNEQFF.

The chain recombines TRBV28 with TRBJ2-4; D unresolved. In germline, CDR1 is MDHEN, CDR2 SYDVKM. Trimming removed 3 bases at V and 0 bases at J, with 6 bases between. The CDR3 totals 14 residues. The CDR3 is CASSLPQAKNIQYF. DNA for the CDR3: TGTGCCAGCAGTTTGCCACAAGCCAAAAACATTCAGTACTTC.

The rearrangement uses TRBV4-1 and TRBJ2-7; 7 bases align to TRBD1. From germline, CDR1 is MGHRA and CDR2 YSYEKL. The CDR3 extends over 17 amino acids. V gave up 0 bases and J gave up 5 bases; unmatched junction bases: 13. CDR3 coding DNA: TGCGCCAGCAGCCAAGACCCAGGGGCAGGGGGACGGGACGAGCAGTACTTC. Protein product: CASSQDPGAGGRDEQYF.

In this sample, this clonotype turned up a few times. This chain connects TRBV5-6 to TRBJ1-5, with D tentatively TRBD1 (5 bases). The V gene lost 3 bases and the J gene lost 7 bases, with 11 bases spanning the gap. This CDR3 has 13 residues. Germline-derived CDR1 and CDR2 are SGHDT and YYEEEE. The CDR3 DNA reads TGTGCCAGCAGCTCAGGGACTAGGCAGCCCCAGCATTTT. Its protein product is CASSSGTRQPQHF. The full variable domain, rest sourced from reference TRBV5-6 and TRBJ1-5, is DAGVTQSPTHLIKTRGQQVTLRCSPKSGHDTVSWYQQALGQGPQFIFQYYEEEERQRGNFPDRFSGHQFPNYSSELNVNALLLGDSALYLCASSSGTRQPQHFGDGTRLSIL.

This clonotype was observed a handful of times. This rearrangement joins TRBV12-3 or TRBV12-4 to TRBJ1-1; D is ambiguous. The CDR3 sequence is 12 residues long. Trimming pared 3 bases from V and 7 bases from J, leaving 9 bases between. CDR3 sequence reads: CASSLERFEAFF. The CDR3, as DNA: TGTGCCAGCAGTTTGGAACGTTTTGAAGCTTTCTTT.

This clonotype was seen ten or more times. V and J are TRBV5-1 and TRBJ2-1; D possibly corresponds to TRBD2 (6 bases). The CDR3 is made up of 12 amino acids. Trimming took 4 bases from V and 10 from J, leaving 12 bases between them. Germline loops: CDR1 SGHRS, CDR2 YFSETQ. CDR3 sequence reads: CASSEPSAEQFF. Written as DNA, the CDR3 is TGCGCCAGCAGCGAACCTAGCGCCGAGCAGTTCTTC.

The chain links TRBV18 to TRBJ1-2, with TRBD1 identical over 7 bases. The germline V gene encodes CDR1 KGHSH and CDR2 LQKENI. The V and J ends lost 0 bases and 7 bases, in that order; junction bases with no gene match: 8. This CDR3 has 15 residues. CDR3 in amino acids: CASSPPRKGAPGYTF. For the CDR3, the DNA is TGTGCCAGCTCACCACCGAGGAAGGGGGCGCCTGGCTACACCTTC.

The chain uses TRBV7-9 and TRBJ2-3; 10 nucleotides align to TRBD2. CDR1 and CDR2 (germline): SEHNR, FQNEAQ (reference sequence). The CDR3 length is 15 residues. Trimming took 5 bases from V and 8 from J; bases not matched to a gene: 10. This CDR3 reads CASSTTSGAPSTQYF. Written as DNA, the CDR3 is TGTGCCAGCAGCACAACTAGCGGGGCCCCCTCTACGCAGTATTTT.

Of note for this clonotype: A junction end diverges from the germline sequence, so it may reflect a read error. The chain recombines TRBV4-1 with TRBJ2-2; D might be TRBD2 (6 bases). Per germline, CDR1 MGHRA and CDR2 YSYEKL. The CDR3 has 17 amino acids. The DNA for the CDR3 is TGCGCCAGCAGCCAAGTTAGGGCGGGACTTAACACCGGGGATCTGTTTTTT. This encodes CASSQVRAGLNTGDLFF.

This clonotype occurred a few times. DNA for the CDR3: TGTGCCAGCAGTTTAACTATCACAGGGTACGAGCAGTACTTC. Amino acids: CASSLTITGYEQYF. V is TRBV12-3 or TRBV12-4 and J is TRBJ2-7; D perhaps matches TRBD1 (6 bases). The CDR3 length is 14 residues. V was cut by 2 bases and J by 4 bases, with 12 bases left in between.

J is TRBJ2-1 and V is TRBV11-2; 8 bases fit TRBD1. The CDR3 loop spans 15 amino acids. V trimming: 1 base; J trimming: 6 bases; junction bases outside the gene matches: 5. The germline gives CDR1 SGHAT, CDR2 FQNNGV. The CDR3: CASSLGGTGLNEQFF. The CDR3 bases are TGTGCCAGCAGCTTAGGAGGGACAGGCCTCAATGAGCAGTTCTTC.

This clonotype was found a few times. The rearrangement uses TRBV28 and TRBJ1-2, with D perhaps TRBD1 (5 bases). The V and J ends lost 6 bases and 3 bases respectively, with 14 bases between them. The CDR3 has 14 residues. CDR1 is MDHEN, CDR2 SYDVKM, per germline. CDR3 bases: TGTGCCAGCAGGGGACCGGGACGGGACTATGGCTACACCTTC. Protein: CASRGPGRDYGYTF.

The chain carries TRBV30 and TRBJ2-7, with 9 bases matching TRBD1. With 5 bases clipped from V and 5 bases from J, the junction kept 4 bases outside the gene matches. CDR1 and CDR2 (germline): GTSNPN, SVGIG (reference sequence). CDR3 length equals 12 residues. DNA for the CDR3: TGTGCCTGGGGGGACAGGGAGAACGAGCAGTACTTC. Its translation is CAWGDRENEQYF.